The 4 T cell receptor beta chains listed next were all sequenced from one sample in a study of shared clonotypes between healthy human individuals. The naive CD8 population came from CD45RO-negative cells selected for CCR7, without terminally differentiated effector memory CD45RA+ cells. TCRdb keeps only in-frame clones here, not all; method: immunoSEQ multiplex PCR. The profile shows 750,000 to 1,000,000 clones, over 90% of them singletons. The specimen was naive CD8+ T cells sorted from blood. Receptor source: a man under 40 in good health.

The V gene is TRBV11-2, the J gene TRBJ2-2, with D perhaps TRBD1 (5 bases). The V end lost 3 bases, the J end lost 4 bases, and 12 bases lay between the germline ends. The CDR3 runs to 15 residues. CDR1 is SGHAT, CDR2 FQNNGV, per germline. CDR3: CASSFPGHSTGELFF. The CDR3 nucleotides read TGTGCCAGCAGCTTCCCAGGGCATAGCACCGGGGAGCTGTTTTTT.

V and J are TRBV30 and TRBJ2-7, with 9 bases matching TRBD1. Losses at the gene ends were 5 bases for V and 3 bases for J; bases not matched to a gene: 11. CDR3 length: 15 residues. CDR1 is GTSNPN, CDR2 SVGIG, per germline (reference sequence). Here the CDR3 DNA reads TGTGCCTGGGGTCCCACCGGGACAGGGTTCTACGAGCAGTACTTC. Protein: CAWGPTGTGFYEQYF.

The V and J genes are TRBV18 and TRBJ1-4; the D gene is possibly TRBD1 (5 bases). The CDR3 loop spans 17 amino acids. V was clipped by 0 bases and J by 4 bases, with 15 bases between them. In germline, CDR1 is KGHSH, CDR2 LQKENI. This chain's CDR3 is CASSPPPRGGINEKLFF. DNA for the CDR3: TGTGCCAGCTCACCACCCCCCCGTGGGGGGATTAATGAAAAACTGTTTTTT.

The CDR3 nucleotides are TGTGCCAGCAGCTTGGCAGCGGGAAGGAGCACCGGGGAGCTGTTTTTT. Translated, it gives CASSLAAGRSTGELFF. The genes are TRBV7-9 and TRBJ2-2, with 7 bases aligning to TRBD2. In germline, CDR1 is SEHNR, CDR2 FQNEAQ (reference sequence). There are 16 residues in the CDR3. Trimming removed 3 bases from V and 4 bases from J; junction bases left unmatched: 8.